One sample yielded the 28 T cell receptor beta chains listed below, sequenced in a study of control samples from healthy donors and cancer patients. The assay was immunoSEQ multiplex PCR, and TCRdb's table has in-frame clones only and misses some. The sample has 30,000 or so clones; about 90% are singletons. Sample: formalin-fixed, paraffin-embedded tissue. All receptors derive from a female donor with melanoma.

The chain is built from TRBV4-1 and TRBJ1-1; D is unclear. Germline V gene data show CDR1 as MGHRA and CDR2 as YSYEKL. The V end was cut by 0 bases, the J end by 5 bases, with 7 bases between. This CDR3 comprises 13 residues. As DNA, the CDR3 is TGCGCCAGCAGCCAAGATGTAAGAACTGAAGCTTTCTTT. It translates to CASSQDVRTEAFF.

Only a few counts were recorded for this clone. The gene calls are TRBV3-1 (or the pseudogene TRBV3-2) and TRBJ2-3, with D perhaps TRBD2 (5 bases). CDR1 LGHDT and CDR2 YNNKEL come from the germline V gene (reference sequence). This CDR3 contains 14 residues. V gave up 0 bases and J gave up 3 bases, with 7 bases separating them. The CDR3 coding sequence is TGTGCCAGCAGCCAAGATACGGGGACAGATACGCAGTATTTT. It codes for CASSQDTGTDTQYF.

The genes are TRBV5-5 and TRBJ2-7; D not certain. Trimming removed 2 bases at V and 6 bases at J, with 12 bases between. CDR1 is SGHKS, CDR2 YYEKEE, per germline (reference sequence). The CDR3 covers 13 residues. CDR3 protein: CASSLLLEVEQYF. CDR3 DNA: TGTGCCAGCAGCTTACTCCTAGAGGTCGAGCAGTACTTC. The full variable domain, rest sourced from reference TRBV5-5 and TRBJ2-7, is DAGVTQSPTHLIKTRGQQVTLRCSPISGHKSVSWYQQVLGQGPQFIFQYYEKEERGRGNFPDRFSARQFPNYSSELNVNALLLGDSALYLCASSLLLEVEQYFGPGTRLTVT.

The chain is built from TRBV19 and TRBJ2-3; D may be TRBD2 (6 bases). The germline CDR1 and CDR2 sequences are LNHDA and SQIVND (reference sequence). Trimming shortened V by 3 bases and J by 2 bases, and 15 bases separated the two germline ends. The CDR3 is 16 residues long. The CDR3 sequence is CASSILAGGDTDTQYF. The DNA of the CDR3 is TGTGCCAGTAGTATTTTAGCCGGAGGGGACACAGATACGCAGTATTTT.

This rearrangement joins TRBV10-2 to TRBJ2-5; D not certain. V was pared by 4 bases and J by 4 bases, with 19 bases between. The CDR3 consists of 16 residues. Germline-derived CDR1 and CDR2 are WSHSY and SAAADI. The CDR3 loop is CASSANLGLGGETQYF. CDR3 DNA: TGCGCCAGCAGTGCTAATCTAGGGTTAGGTGGAGAGACCCAGTACTTC.

This chain connects TRBV30 to TRBJ2-7; D call uncertain. CDR3 length: 11 amino acids. Germline V gives CDR1 GTSNPN, CDR2 SVGIG (reference sequence). V lost 2 bases and J lost 4, with 6 bases in between. The CDR3 bases are TGTGCCTGGAGTAACAGATACGAGCAGTACTTC. Amino acid sequence: CAWSNRYEQYF. Based on the CDR3 plus reference TRBV30 and TRBJ2-7, the full variable domain is SQTIHQWPATLVQPVGSPLSLECTVEGTSNPNLYWYRQAAGRGLQLLFYSVGIGQISSEVPQNLSASRPQDRQFILSSKKLLLSDSGFYLCAWSNRYEQYFGPGTRLTVT.

Only one count was recorded for this clone. J is TRBJ2-1 and V is TRBV27; 12 nucleotides align to TRBD2. In germline, CDR1 is MNHEY, CDR2 SMNVEV (reference sequence). V shed 6 bases, J shed 0 bases, and the junction held 6 bases outside the gene matches. This CDR3 has 17 residues. CDR3 amino acids: CASSHQTSGSSYNEQFF. As DNA, the CDR3 is TGTGCCAGCAGCCATCAGACTAGCGGGAGCTCCTACAATGAGCAGTTCTTC.

This clone was counted only a few times. The gene calls are TRBV7-9 and TRBJ2-7; a possible D gene is TRBD1 (6 bases). CDR1 is SEHNR and CDR2 is FQNEAQ in the germline V gene (reference sequence). The CDR3 contains 13 residues. V was cut by 4 bases and J by 6 bases, with 13 bases left in between. For the CDR3, the DNA is TGTGCCAGCAGCTGGACAGTCCGGGGCGAGCAGTACTTC. Protein: CASSWTVRGEQYF.

The rearrangement links TRBV5-4 to TRBJ2-3, with unresolved D. V shed 2 bases and J shed 3 bases, with 4 bases lying between them. The CDR3 sequence is 12 residues long. Germline CDR1 reads SGHNT; CDR2 reads YYREEE (reference sequence). CDR3 in amino acids: CASSFPTDTQYF. The CDR3 DNA reads TGTGCCAGCAGCTTCCCGACAGATACGCAGTATTTT.

The chain employs TRBV7-2 and TRBJ1-1; D unclear. The V end lost 5 bases, the J end lost 0 bases, and 10 bases lay between the germline ends. The CDR3 has 14 amino acids. The germline V gene has CDR1 SGHTA and CDR2 FQGNSA. CDR3 loop: CASSLSQLNTEAFF. CDR3 bases: TGTGCCAGCAGCCTCAGCCAACTGAACACTGAAGCTTTCTTT.

The chain is built from TRBV18 and TRBJ1-1, with D unresolved. With 3 bases removed from V and 8 bases from J, the gap between germline ends came to 10 bases. Per germline, CDR1 KGHSH and CDR2 LQKENI. The CDR3 length is 12 residues. The CDR3 loop is CASSPSREEAFF. The CDR3 DNA sequence: TGTGCCAGCTCACCCTCCCGGGAGGAAGCTTTCTTT. The complete variable domain, with remaining parts taken from reference TRBV18 and TRBJ1-1, reads NAGVMQNPRHLVRRRGQEARLRCSPMKGHSHVYWYRQLPEEGLKFMVYLQKENIIDESGMPKERFSAEFPKEGPSILRIQQVVRGDSAAYFCASSPSREEAFFGQGTRLTVV.

The rearrangement uses TRBV6-2 or TRBV6-3 and TRBJ1-1; unclear D gene. There are 12 residues in the CDR3. The germline CDR1 and CDR2 sequences are MNHEY and SVGEGT. V lost 2 bases and J lost 2, with 3 bases in between. CDR3 residues: CASSYVNTEAFF. The CDR3 nucleotides read TGTGCCAGCAGTTACGTTAACACTGAAGCTTTCTTT.

The chain couples TRBV5-1 to TRBJ2-5, with D perhaps given as TRBD1 or TRBD2 (5 bases each). V lost 2 bases to trimming and J lost 4 bases, with 15 bases between them. Germline values: CDR1 SGHRS, CDR2 YFSETQ. The CDR3 has 15 residues. The DNA of the CDR3 is TGCGCCAGCAGCTTAGGGGTATCCGGGACAGAGACCCAGTACTTC. As protein: CASSLGVSGTETQYF.

The chain combines TRBV5-5 with TRBJ2-3; a possible D gene is TRBD1 (5 bases). Trimming took off 5 bases at V and 0 bases at J, with 13 bases between the two ends. CDR1 is SGHKS and CDR2 is YYEKEE in the germline V gene (reference sequence). The length of the CDR3 is 15 residues. The DNA for the CDR3 is TGTGCCAGCAGTCGATCAGGGCTTAGCACAGATACGCAGTATTTT. Its translation is CASSRSGLSTDTQYF.

The J gene is TRBJ2-5, the V gene TRBV7-2; no reliable D call. Trimming shortened V by 4 bases and J by 4 bases, and 10 bases separated the two germline ends. CDR1 SGHTA and CDR2 FQGNSA come from the germline V gene. The CDR3 loop spans 13 amino acids. This chain's CDR3 is CASSYGFLETQYF. The CDR3 DNA reads TGTGCCAGCAGCTACGGGTTCCTAGAGACCCAGTACTTC.

This clone ranks as medium-sized (0.01 to 0.1%). V and J are TRBV19 and TRBJ2-2, with D unclear. Per the germline V gene, CDR1 is LNHDA and CDR2 is SQIVND (reference sequence). V was cut by 11 bases and J by 0 bases, with 10 bases left in between. The CDR3 has 13 residues. The CDR3 is CAGQRTNTGELFF. The CDR3 coding sequence is TGTGCCGGCCAACGTACGAACACCGGGGAGCTGTTTTTT.

The chain employs TRBV7-2 and TRBJ1-2; possible D gene TRBD1, 6 bases. CDR1 is SGHTA and CDR2 is FQGNSA in the germline V gene. V shed 3 bases and J shed 8 bases, with 19 bases lying between them. CDR3 size: 15 residues. CDR3 in DNA: TGTGCCAGCAGCTTCAAGGGGCAGGGGAGGCGGGGCTACACCTTC. Its protein product is CASSFKGQGRRGYTF. Using reference TRBV7-2 and TRBJ1-2 for the parts outside the CDR3, the full variable domain is GAGVSQSPSNKVTEKGKDVELRCDPISGHTALYWYRQSLGQGLEFLIYFQGNSAPDKSGLPSDRFSAERTGGSVSTLTIQRTQQEDSAVYLCASSFKGQGRRGYTFGSGTRLTVV.

The rearrangement joins TRBV19 to TRBJ1-5, with D tentatively TRBD1 (5 bases). Germline V lookup: CDR1 LNHDA, CDR2 SQIVND (reference sequence). The CDR3 has 12 residues. Trimming took off 8 bases at V and 11 bases at J, with 16 bases between the two ends. The CDR3, as DNA: TGTGCCAGTGGGGCAGCCGTTCCGGCCCAGCATTTT. Translation gives CASGAAVPAQHF. The whole variable domain, filled in from reference TRBV19 and TRBJ1-5, reads DGGITQSPKYLFRKEGQNVTLSCEQNLNHDAMYWYRQDPGQGLRLIYYSQIVNDFQKGDIAEGYSVSREKKESFPLTVTSAQKNPTAFYLCASGAAVPAQHFGDGTRLSIL.

This chain links TRBV10-2 with TRBJ1-1; D possibly corresponds to TRBD1 (5 bases). Germline lookup yields CDR1 WSHSY and CDR2 SAAADI. The CDR3 totals 15 residues. V was cut by 6 bases and J by 6 bases, with 20 bases left in between. The CDR3 DNA reads TGCGCCAGCAGACCCAACCGGGCAGGGATCCCTGAAGCTTTCTTT. Its protein is CASRPNRAGIPEAFF.

This clone appeared a single time. V is TRBV5-1 and J is TRBJ2-3; D possibly corresponds to TRBD2 (5 bases). There are 13 residues in the CDR3. Trimming removed 7 bases at V and 1 base at J, with 10 bases between. The V gene's germline CDR1 is SGHRS and CDR2 YFSETQ. The DNA of the CDR3 is TGCGCCAGCGGACCGGAGGGCACAGATACGCAGTATTTT. Residues: CASGPEGTDTQYF. Full variable domain (outside the CDR3, taken from reference TRBV5-1 and TRBJ2-3): KAGVTQTPRYLIKTRGQQVTLSCSPISGHRSVSWYQQTPGQGLQFLFEYFSETQRNKGNFPGRFSGRQFSNSRSEMNVSTLELGDSALYLCASGPEGTDTQYFGPGTRLTVL.

V gene TRBV10-2 combines with J gene TRBJ2-7; D may correspond to TRBD1 or TRBD2 (5 bases each). The CDR3 has 14 residues. V shed 7 bases and J shed 3 bases, with 16 bases lying between them. CDR1 WSHSY and CDR2 SAAADI come from the germline V gene. The CDR3 spells CASIAATGGYEQYF. The CDR3 DNA sequence: TGCGCCAGCATCGCCGCCACAGGAGGCTACGAGCAGTACTTC.

The chain joins TRBV6-2 or TRBV6-3 to TRBJ1-6; D gene uncertain. V gave up 2 bases and J gave up 5 bases, with 13 bases separating them. This CDR3 region has 16 residues. Per the germline V gene, CDR1 is MNHEY and CDR2 is SVGEGT. CDR3 sequence: CASSYTRGRDNSPLHF. The CDR3 nucleotides are TGTGCCAGCAGTTACACCAGAGGGCGGGATAATTCACCCCTCCACTTT.

V is TRBV18 and J is TRBJ1-1, with 7 bases lining up with TRBD1. The V and J ends lost 1 base and 0 bases, in that order; junction bases with no gene match: 5. The CDR3 contains 16 residues. Germline lookup yields CDR1 KGHSH and CDR2 LQKENI. The CDR3, as DNA: TGTGCCAGCTCACCACGACAGGGTGGAATGAACACTGAAGCTTTCTTT. Its translation: CASSPRQGGMNTEAFF.

This chain joins TRBV9 and TRBJ2-1; D might be TRBD2 (5 bases). CDR1 and CDR2 from the germline V gene are SGDLS and YYNGEE. This CDR3 has 11 residues. V lost 4 bases and J 10 bases, leaving 9 bases between the germline ends. The CDR3 coding sequence is TGTGCCAGCAGCTTCACGGGGGAGCAGTTCTTC. This gives the protein CASSFTGEQFF.

Worth noting for this clone: A much more abundant neighbour one base away suggests this may be a read error. V is TRBV5-3 and J is TRBJ1-5; no definite D call. TRBV5-3 is identified as an open reading frame with a role that is uncertain. CDR3 size: 17 residues. V dropped 4 bases and J dropped 3 bases, with 20 bases sitting between them. CDR3 loop: CARSPRAGGENNQPQHF. The CDR3, as DNA: TGTGCCAGAAGCCCCCGGGCGGGTGGGGAGAACAATCAGCCCCAGCATTTT.

The chain employs TRBV19 and TRBJ1-3; D not certain. The germline V gene encodes CDR1 LNHDA and CDR2 SQIVND (reference sequence). This CDR3 has 15 amino acids. The V gene lost 7 bases and the J gene lost 0 bases, with 13 bases spanning the gap. The CDR3: CASNPTGSSGNTIYF. DNA of the CDR3: TGTGCCAGTAACCCGACGGGGAGCTCTGGAAACACCATATATTTT.

There are a few counts of this clone. The chain is built from TRBV4-1 and TRBJ2-7; TRBD2 matches at 11 bases. The CDR3 sequence is 17 residues long. Losses at the gene ends were 0 bases for V and 0 bases for J; bases not matched to a gene: 4. In germline, CDR1 is MGHRA, CDR2 YSYEKL. CDR3 sequence: CASSQDVLAGVSYEQYF. The CDR3 DNA is TGCGCCAGCAGCCAAGATGTACTAGCGGGAGTCTCCTACGAGCAGTACTTC.

This chain links TRBV10-2 with TRBJ2-7, with 14 nucleotides matching TRBD2. The length of the CDR3 is 15 residues. Germline assignment: CDR1 WSHSY and CDR2 SAAADI. V was clipped by 6 bases and J by 2 bases; unmatched bases: 3. CDR3 amino acids: CASSGTSGSPYEQYF. In nucleotides, the CDR3 is TGCGCCAGCAGCGGGACTAGCGGGAGCCCCTACGAGCAGTACTTC.